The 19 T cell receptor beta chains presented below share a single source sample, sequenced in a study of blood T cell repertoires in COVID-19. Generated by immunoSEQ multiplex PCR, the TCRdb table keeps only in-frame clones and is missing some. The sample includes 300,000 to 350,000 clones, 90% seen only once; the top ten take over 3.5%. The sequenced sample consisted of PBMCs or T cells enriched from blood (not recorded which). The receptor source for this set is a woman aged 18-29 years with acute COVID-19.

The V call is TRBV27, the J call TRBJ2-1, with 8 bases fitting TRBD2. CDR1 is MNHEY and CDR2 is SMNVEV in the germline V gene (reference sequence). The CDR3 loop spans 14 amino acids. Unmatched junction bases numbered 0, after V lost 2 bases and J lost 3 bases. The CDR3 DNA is TGTGCCAGCAGTTTAGCGGGAGGCTACAATGAGCAGTTCTTC. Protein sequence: CASSLAGGYNEQFF.

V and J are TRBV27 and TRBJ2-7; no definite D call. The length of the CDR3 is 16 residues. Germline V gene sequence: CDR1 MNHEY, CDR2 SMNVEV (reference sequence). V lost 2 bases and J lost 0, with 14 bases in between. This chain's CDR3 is CASSLLATPSSYEQYF. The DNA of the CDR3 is TGTGCCAGCAGTTTACTGGCTACACCTAGCTCCTACGAGCAGTACTTC.

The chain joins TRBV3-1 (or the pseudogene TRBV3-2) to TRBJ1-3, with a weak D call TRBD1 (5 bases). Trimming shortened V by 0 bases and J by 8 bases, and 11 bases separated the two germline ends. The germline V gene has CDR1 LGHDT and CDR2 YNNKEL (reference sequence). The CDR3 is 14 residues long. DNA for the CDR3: TGTGCCAGCAGCCAAGAATCCAGGGCACACACCATATATTTT. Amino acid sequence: CASSQESRAHTIYF.

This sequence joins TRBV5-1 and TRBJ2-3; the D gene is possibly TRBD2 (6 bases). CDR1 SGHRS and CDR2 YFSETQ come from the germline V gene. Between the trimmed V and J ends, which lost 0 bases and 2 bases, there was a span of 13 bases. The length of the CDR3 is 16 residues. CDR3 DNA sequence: TGCGCCAGCAGCTTGGTCGGGGGACCCCTCACAGATACGCAGTATTTT. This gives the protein CASSLVGGPLTDTQYF.

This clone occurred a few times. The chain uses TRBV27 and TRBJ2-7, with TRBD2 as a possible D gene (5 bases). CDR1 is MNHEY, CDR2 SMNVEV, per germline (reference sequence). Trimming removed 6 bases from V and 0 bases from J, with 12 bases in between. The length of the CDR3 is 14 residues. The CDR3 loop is CASRIATYSYEQYF. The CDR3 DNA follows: TGTGCCAGCAGGATAGCGACCTACTCCTACGAGCAGTACTTC.

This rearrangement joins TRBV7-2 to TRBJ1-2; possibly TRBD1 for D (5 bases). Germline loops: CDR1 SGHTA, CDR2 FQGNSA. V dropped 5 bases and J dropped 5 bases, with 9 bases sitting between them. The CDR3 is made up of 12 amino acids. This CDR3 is CASSLRTYGYTF. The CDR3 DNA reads TGTGCCAGCAGCCTAAGGACATATGGCTACACCTTC.

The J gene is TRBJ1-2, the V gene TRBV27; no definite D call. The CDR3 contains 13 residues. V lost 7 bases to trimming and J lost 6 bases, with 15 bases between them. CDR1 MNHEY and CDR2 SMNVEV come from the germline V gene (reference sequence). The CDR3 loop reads CASKDAPRDGYTF. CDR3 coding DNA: TGTGCCAGCAAGGATGCCCCCCGGGATGGCTACACCTTC.

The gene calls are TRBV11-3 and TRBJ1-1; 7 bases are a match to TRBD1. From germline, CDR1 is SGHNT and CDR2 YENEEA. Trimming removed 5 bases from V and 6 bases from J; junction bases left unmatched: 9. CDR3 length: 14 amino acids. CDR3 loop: CASSPQGGSSEAFF. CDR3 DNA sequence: TGTGCCAGCAGCCCGCAGGGGGGCTCTTCTGAAGCTTTCTTT.

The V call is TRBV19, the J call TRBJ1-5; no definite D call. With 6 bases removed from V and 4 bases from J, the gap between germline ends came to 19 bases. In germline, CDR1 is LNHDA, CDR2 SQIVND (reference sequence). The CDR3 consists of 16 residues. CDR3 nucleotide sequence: TGTGCCAGTAGGGACGTTAAGCTATCGGGGAATCAGCCCCAGCATTTT. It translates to CASRDVKLSGNQPQHF.

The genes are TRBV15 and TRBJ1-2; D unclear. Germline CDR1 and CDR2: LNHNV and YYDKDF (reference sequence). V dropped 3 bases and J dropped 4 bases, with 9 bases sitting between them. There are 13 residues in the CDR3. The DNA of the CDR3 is TGTGCCACCAGCAGCGGTTCTCTCTATGGCTACACCTTC. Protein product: CATSSGSLYGYTF.

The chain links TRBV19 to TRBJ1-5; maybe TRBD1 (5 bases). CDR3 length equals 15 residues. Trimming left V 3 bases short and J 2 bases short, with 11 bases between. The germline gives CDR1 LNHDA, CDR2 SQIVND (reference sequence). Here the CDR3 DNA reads TGTGCCAGTAGTATGTCAGGGCGAGGCAATCAGCCCCAGCATTTT. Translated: CASSMSGRGNQPQHF.

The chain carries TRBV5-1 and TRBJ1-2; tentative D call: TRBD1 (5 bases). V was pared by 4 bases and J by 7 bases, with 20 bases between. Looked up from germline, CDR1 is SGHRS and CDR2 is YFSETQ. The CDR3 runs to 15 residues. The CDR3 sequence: CASSQGTGVVRGYTF. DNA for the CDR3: TGCGCCAGCAGCCAGGGCACGGGGGTGGTACGTGGCTACACCTTC.

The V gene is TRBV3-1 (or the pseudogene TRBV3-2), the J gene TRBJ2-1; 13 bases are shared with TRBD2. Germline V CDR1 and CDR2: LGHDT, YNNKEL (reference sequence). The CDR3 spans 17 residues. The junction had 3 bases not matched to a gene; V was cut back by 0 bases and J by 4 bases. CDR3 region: CASSQDLGLAGYNEQFF. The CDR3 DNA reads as TGTGCCAGCAGCCAAGATTTGGGACTAGCGGGATACAATGAGCAGTTCTTC.

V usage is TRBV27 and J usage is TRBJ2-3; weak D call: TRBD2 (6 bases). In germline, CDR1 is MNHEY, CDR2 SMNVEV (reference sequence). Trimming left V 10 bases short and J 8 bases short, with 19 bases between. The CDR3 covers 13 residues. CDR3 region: CATTGSSGGTQYF. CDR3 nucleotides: TGTGCCACTACGGGGAGTAGCGGCGGTACGCAGTATTTT.

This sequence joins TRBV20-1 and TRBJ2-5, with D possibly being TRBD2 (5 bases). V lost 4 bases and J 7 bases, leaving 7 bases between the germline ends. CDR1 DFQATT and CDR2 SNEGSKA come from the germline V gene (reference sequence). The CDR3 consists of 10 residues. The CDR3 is CSANSGTQYF. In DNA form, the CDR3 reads TGCAGTGCTAACAGCGGGACCCAGTACTTC.

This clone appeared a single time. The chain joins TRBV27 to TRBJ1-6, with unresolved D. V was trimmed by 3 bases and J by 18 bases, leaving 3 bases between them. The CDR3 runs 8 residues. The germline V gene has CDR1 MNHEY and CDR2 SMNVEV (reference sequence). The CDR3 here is CASSFNHF. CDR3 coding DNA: TGTGCCAGCAGTTTCAACCACTTT.

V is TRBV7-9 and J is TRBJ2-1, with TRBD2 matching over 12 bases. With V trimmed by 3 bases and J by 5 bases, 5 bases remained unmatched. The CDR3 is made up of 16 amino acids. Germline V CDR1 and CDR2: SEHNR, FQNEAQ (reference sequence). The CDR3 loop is CASSFLTSGRNNEQFF. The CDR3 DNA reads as TGTGCCAGCAGCTTCCTGACTAGCGGGAGAAACAATGAGCAGTTCTTC.

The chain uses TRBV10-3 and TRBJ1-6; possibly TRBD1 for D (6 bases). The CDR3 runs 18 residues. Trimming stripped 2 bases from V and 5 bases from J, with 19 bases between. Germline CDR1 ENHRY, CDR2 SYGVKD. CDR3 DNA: TGTGCCATCAGTGAGGGAATGGGGCAGGGGCGAGATAATTCACCCCTCCACTTT. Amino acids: CAISEGMGQGRDNSPLHF.

CDR3 DNA sequence: TGTGCCAGCAGCTCAGGGGTTTGGATCACAGATACGCAGTATTTT. Its protein product is CASSSGVWITDTQYF. The rearrangement uses TRBV7-6 and TRBJ2-3; tentative D call: TRBD1 (6 bases). Looked up from germline, CDR1 is SGHVS and CDR2 is FNYEAQ. The CDR3 runs 15 residues. Trimming shortened V by 4 bases and J by 2 bases, and 13 bases separated the two germline ends.